This paragraph covers one T cell receptor (beta chain) sequence. The antigen remains unidentified. CDR3 length equals 11 residues. CDR1 is SGDLS and CDR2 is YYNGEE in the germline V gene. Researchers prepared the TRB cDNA libraries using 5' RACE with UMI labels. TCRdb re-called the 5' RACE reads, yielding one record per CDR3 amino acid sequence without DNA. Its listing shows 150,000 or so distinct CDR3 sequences. These data originate in a study of CXCR3-negative and CXCR3-positive naive CD8 T cells. General study findings and limits: CXCR3-positive naive cells carried more hydrophobic TRB CDR3s than CXCR3-negative ones.

The source is a human donor in good health. Some clones in this sample may be carry-over from other donors' samples. Sequencing used naive CXCR3+ CD8+ T cells from blood. As to subset: CD45RO-CCR7+CD27+CD95- naive CD8+ T cells expressing CXCR3 (TNR3+). The chain has TRBV9 and TRBJ1-3; the D gene TCRdb calls, TRBD1, cannot be checked with no DNA. The CDR3 region is CASSLEGDKEF.